A single sample is the source of the 20 T cell receptor beta chains below, sequenced in a study of shared clonotypes between healthy human individuals. Clones were sequenced by immunoSEQ multiplex PCR, and TCRdb holds only the in-frame ones, with some missing. The sample comprises about 500,000 clones, around 77% of which are singletons, and 12% rests with the top ten. The source material was PBMCs. The receptors stem from a woman aged 40 to 50 in good health. Some clones in this sample may be carry-over from other donors' samples.

This clone occurred once. The chain has TRBV6-4 and TRBJ1-2; 10 nucleotides align to TRBD1. This CDR3 has 15 amino acids. J gave up 3 bases and V 6 bases, and 7 bases lay outside the gene matches. CDR1 is MRHNA and CDR2 is SNTAGT in the germline V gene. The CDR3 nucleotides read TGTGCCAGCAGCACCGGACAGGGGGAGCACTATGGCTACACCTTC. It yields the protein CASSTGQGEHYGYTF.

Concerning this clone: This sample also contains other DNA sequences that code for the same CDR3. The genes are TRBV19 and TRBJ1-6; 8 positions match TRBD1. CDR1 LNHDA and CDR2 SQIVND come from the germline V gene (reference sequence). The ends lost 4 bases at V and 10 bases at J; junction bases unmatched: 9. This CDR3 contains 15 residues. The CDR3 here is CASSTRQGHNSPLHF. In DNA, the CDR3 is TGTGCCAGTAGTACCCGACAGGGGCACAACTCACCCCTCCACTTT.

As concerns this clone: With a far larger clone one base away, a read error is the likely cause. The V call is TRBV7-2, the J call TRBJ2-3; the match to TRBD2 covers 14 bases. The CDR3 loop spans 17 amino acids. V dropped 5 bases and J dropped 4; count of bases not matched to a gene: 8. Germline V gene lookup returns CDR1 SGHTA and CDR2 FQGNSA. DNA for the CDR3: TGTGCCAGCAGCCGTCGGACTAGCGGGAGGAACGCAGATACGCAGTATTTT. Its protein is CASSRRTSGRNADTQYF.

The chain employs TRBV25-1 and TRBJ1-3; no reliable D call. CDR3 size: 16 residues. Trimming left V 1 base short and J 0 bases short, with 10 bases between. The germline V gene encodes CDR1 MGHDK and CDR2 SYGVNS. CDR3 DNA sequence: TGTGCCAGCAGTGAATTGAACAACTACTCTGGAAACACCATATATTTT. Its translation: CASSELNNYSGNTIYF.

The chain uses TRBV2 and TRBJ1-5; no firm D call. Per germline, CDR1 SNHLY and CDR2 FYNNEI. V dropped 4 bases and J dropped 5 bases, with 9 bases sitting between them. The CDR3 totals 13 residues. The chain's CDR3 is CASSVGSYQPQHF. In DNA, the CDR3 is TGTGCCAGCAGTGTCGGGTCCTATCAGCCCCAGCATTTT.

The chain has TRBV10-3 and TRBJ2-2; 8 nucleotides match TRBD1. The CDR3 contains 16 residues. V was pared by 4 bases and J by 0 bases, with 4 bases of the junction left unmatched. Germline V lookup: CDR1 ENHRY, CDR2 SYGVKD. CDR3 DNA: TGTGCCATCAGTGCAACGGACAGGGCGAACACCGGGGAGCTGTTTTTT. Translation: CAISATDRANTGELFF.

About this clone itself: Only one base separates this from a far larger clonotype, so it likely reflects a read error. V usage is TRBV6-1 and J usage is TRBJ1-1; TRBD1 matches at 7 bases. The germline CDR1 and CDR2 sequences are MNHNS and SASEGT. The CDR3 loop spans 14 amino acids. The CDR3 reads CASCRQGSWTEASF. CDR3 nucleotide sequence: TGTGCCAGCTGTCGACAGGGTTCGTGGACTGAAGCTTCCTTT.

As to this clone: It differs at one base from a far larger clone, so likely a read error. Different DNA sequences within this sample yield the same CDR3. The rearrangement links TRBV28 to TRBJ1-2; 7 bases are shared with TRBD1. CDR3 length: 14 residues. Germline-derived CDR1 and CDR2 are MDHEN and SYDVKM. Trimming removed 6 bases from V and 5 bases from J; junction bases left unmatched: 9. The CDR3 region has the DNA TGTGCCAGCAGCTCAACCAGACAGGGTTATGGCTACACCTTC. Protein: CASSSTRQGYGYTF.

This clone was detected only a few times. This chain connects TRBV5-1 to TRBJ2-7; D is ambiguous. CDR1 is SGHRS and CDR2 is YFSETQ in the germline V gene. The CDR3 is 15 residues long. The germline V and J ends were trimmed by 0 bases and 1 base, with 11 bases remaining between them. CDR3: CASSLASFLSYEQYF. As DNA, the CDR3 is TGCGCCAGCAGCTTGGCCTCTTTCTTATCCTACGAGCAGTACTTC.

This clone was found a few times. The genes are TRBV6-1 and TRBJ1-4, with D unclear. The CDR3 has 15 residues. The germline gives CDR1 MNHNS, CDR2 SASEGT. V shed 0 bases and J shed 3 bases, with 8 bases lying between them. This chain's CDR3 is CASSEASGSNEKLFF. In DNA form, the CDR3 reads TGTGCCAGCAGTGAAGCGAGCGGATCTAATGAAAAACTGTTTTTT.

On this clone itself: A far larger clone is one nucleotide away, so this likely arose from a read error. This chain joins TRBV4-2 and TRBJ2-5; D ambiguous. Germline CDR1 reads LGHNA; CDR2 reads YNFKEQ. This CDR3 spans 15 amino acids. In DNA, the CDR3 is TGTGCCAACAGCCAAGATTATATGTACCAAGAGACCCAGTACTTC. Amino acid sequence: CANSQDYMYQETQYF.

The chain links TRBV7-2 to TRBJ2-7, with unresolved D. The CDR3 loop spans 15 amino acids. V lost 0 bases to trimming and J lost 3 bases, with 12 bases between them. Per germline, CDR1 SGHTA and CDR2 FQGNSA. This CDR3 is CASSLAVIPLYEQYF. The CDR3 coding sequence is TGTGCCAGCAGCTTAGCAGTCATCCCCCTCTACGAGCAGTACTTC.

The chain combines TRBV5-1 with TRBJ2-5; 7 bases agree with TRBD2. The CDR3 has 14 amino acids. V trimming: 2 bases; J trimming: 2 bases; junction bases outside the gene matches: 3. The germline CDR1 and CDR2 sequences are SGHRS and YFSETQ. The CDR3 sequence is CASSLTAGQETQYF. Written as DNA, the CDR3 is TGCGCCAGCAGCTTAACAGCGGGGCAAGAGACCCAGTACTTC.

The rearrangement joins TRBV7-9 to TRBJ1-2; tentatively, D is TRBD1 (6 bases). With 4 bases removed from V and 2 bases from J, the gap between germline ends came to 17 bases. CDR1 SEHNR and CDR2 FQNEAQ come from the germline V gene (reference sequence). The CDR3 is 16 amino acids. Here the CDR3 reads CASSSNRDKGNYGYTF. CDR3 coding DNA: TGTGCCAGCAGCTCCAACAGGGATAAGGGCAACTATGGCTACACCTTC.

The chain uses TRBV28 and TRBJ1-1; D may be TRBD1 (6 bases). V shed 2 bases and J shed 6 bases, with 10 bases lying between them. There are 13 residues in the CDR3. In germline, CDR1 is MDHEN, CDR2 SYDVKM. The CDR3 sequence is CASSLHRDAEAFF. The CDR3 nucleotides read TGTGCCAGCAGTTTACACAGGGACGCTGAAGCTTTCTTT.

This clone was picked up one time. The V call is TRBV6-1, the J call TRBJ1-2; D not certain. Germline assignment: CDR1 MNHNS and CDR2 SASEGT. With 1 base removed from V and 4 bases from J, the gap between germline ends came to 13 bases. The CDR3 extends over 15 amino acids. CDR3 nucleotides: TGTGCCAGCAGTGAAGTGAGGCTAATCTCCTATGGCTACACCTTC. This codes for CASSEVRLISYGYTF.

CDR3 sequence (DNA): TGTGCCTGGAGTGATCTCTCTAGCCGAACCGGGGAGCTGTTTTTT. It encodes CAWSDLSSRTGELFF. The J gene is TRBJ2-2, the V gene TRBV30, with D perhaps matching TRBD2 (5 bases). CDR1 is GTSNPN, CDR2 SVGIG, per germline (reference sequence). Trimming removed 1 base from V and 5 bases from J, with 14 bases in between. The CDR3 contains 15 residues.

This clone has at least ten counts. The V gene is TRBV7-2, the J gene TRBJ1-1; D is uncertain. In germline, CDR1 is SGHTA, CDR2 FQGNSA. V lost 3 bases and J lost 5, with 10 bases in between. The CDR3 has 13 amino acids. The CDR3, as DNA: TGTGCCAGCAGCTTTTATGATGGGACTGAAGCTTTCTTT. This gives the protein CASSFYDGTEAFF.

The chain has TRBV29-1 and TRBJ2-6; D unclear. The V gene lost 3 bases and the J gene lost 3 bases, with 6 bases spanning the gap. CDR1 SQVTM and CDR2 ANQGSEA come from the germline V gene. The CDR3 loop spans 13 amino acids. The CDR3 DNA reads as TGCAGCGTTGACGAAATTGGGGCCAACGTCCTGACTTTC. Amino acids: CSVDEIGANVLTF.

The sample holds a few counts of this clone. A much bigger clone sits one base away, suggesting this may be a read error. The same CDR3 arises from other DNA sequences in this sample as well. The chain is built from TRBV28 and TRBJ1-1; maybe TRBD1 (5 bases). The CDR3 length is 12 residues. The V end was cut by 5 bases, the J end by 5 bases, with 9 bases between. In germline, CDR1 is MDHEN, CDR2 SYDVKM. The CDR3 protein is CASSVGGTEAFF. The CDR3 DNA reads as TGTGCCAGCAGTGTGGGGGGTACTGAAGCTTTCTTT.